This TCR beta chain is drawn from a study of radiotherapy plus CTLA-4 blockade in lung cancer. The CDR3 has 12 amino acids. V lost 6 bases, J lost 7 bases, and 10 bases lay in between. CDR1 is SGHTA, CDR2 FQGTGA, per germline. Generated by immunoSEQ multiplex PCR, the TCRdb table keeps only in-frame clones and is missing some. There are approximately 98,000 clones in the sample; 82% occur only once, and around 3.7% lies in the top ten. This clone turned up a few times. Sequencing used peripheral blood, obtained from a patient treated with radiotherapy plus ipilimumab. The chain carries TRBV7-3 and TRBJ1-5; weak D call: TRBD1 (5 bases). The receptor's source is a human donor with non-small cell lung cancer who had a partial response to radiotherapy plus ipilimumab. The CDR3 sequence: CASSPYRQPQHF. CDR3 sequence (DNA): TGTGCCAGCAGTCCTTACAGGCAGCCCCAGCATTTT.